Below are 20 T cell receptor beta chains sequenced from a single sample in a study of neurological immune-mediated disorders (dated by TCRdb to about 2019). The library was obtained by 5' RACE. The instrument was an Illumina HiSeq 2500. TCRdb reprocessing: public reads trimmed at Q25 with fastp, clones called with MiXCR, in-frame beta chains kept. One record per CDR3 amino acid sequence lists the most common genes and DNA. This sample lists approximately 130,000 distinct CDR3 sequences; roughly 3.2% were detected once. Of the sample, 1% to 1.5% falls within the top ten clones. Sequencing input: PBMCs. All receptors come from a woman aged 25 to 39 with multiple sclerosis.

This clonotype was seen at least ten times. V gene TRBV18 combines with J gene TRBJ1-3; 8 nucleotides line up with TRBD1. CDR1 is KGHSH, CDR2 LQKENI, per germline. This CDR3 region has 16 residues. Trimming took 3 bases from V and 4 from J; bases not matched to a gene: 8. In DNA form, the CDR3 reads TGTGCCAGCTCACCGAGGGACAGGACAAAAGGAAACACCATATATTTT. Protein: CASSPRDRTKGNTIYF.

This clonotype has ten or more counts. The chain's CDR3 is CASSPDRGRGAQYF. CDR3 nucleotides: TGCGCCAGCAGCCCGGACAGGGGACGCGGAGCCCAGTACTTC. The J gene is TRBJ2-5, the V gene TRBV5-1; 9 bases map to TRBD1. CDR1 and CDR2 (germline): SGHRS, YFSETQ. J gave up 9 bases and V 4 bases, and 10 bases lay outside the gene matches. The CDR3 spans 14 residues.

This clonotype showed up many times. The gene calls are TRBV5-5 and TRBJ2-2; no firm D call. The CDR3 has 15 residues. V lost 2 bases and J lost 2, with 10 bases in between. In germline, CDR1 is SGHKS, CDR2 YYEKEE (reference sequence). CDR3 coding DNA: TGTGCCAGCAGCTTCCATAAGCTTAACACCGGGGAGCTGTTTTTT. Protein product: CASSFHKLNTGELFF.

This clonotype was observed at least ten times. V and J are TRBV5-1 and TRBJ2-5; tentative D call: TRBD1 (8 bases). The CDR3 consists of 18 residues. V gave up 4 bases and J gave up 4 bases, with 26 bases separating them. Germline V CDR1 and CDR2: SGHRS, YFSETQ. The CDR3 here is CASSGGAGTGAFVETQYF. CDR3 DNA: TGCGCCAGCAGCGGGGGGGCCGGGACAGGAGCTTTTGTAGAGACCCAGTACTTC.

The sample holds many counts of this clonotype. The chain has TRBV27 and TRBJ2-3; 12 bases align to TRBD2. Germline loops: CDR1 MNHEY, CDR2 SMNVEV (reference sequence). V was pared by 3 bases and J by 6 bases, with 4 bases of the junction left unmatched. The length of the CDR3 is 15 residues. The CDR3: CASSFSSGRADTQYF. CDR3 DNA: TGTGCCAGCAGTTTTTCTAGCGGGAGGGCGGATACGCAGTATTTT.

This clonotype has at least ten counts. The chain carries TRBV28 and TRBJ2-1; D perhaps matches TRBD2 (6 bases). Trimming shortened V by 2 bases and J by 5 bases, and 13 bases separated the two germline ends. Germline CDR1 is MDHEN and CDR2 is SYDVKM. The CDR3 covers 15 residues. The CDR3 loop reads CASSLVQRANNEQFF. The CDR3 DNA sequence: TGTGCCAGCAGTTTAGTCCAGCGGGCTAACAATGAGCAGTTCTTC. The full variable domain, with the rest looked up from reference TRBV28 and TRBJ2-1, is DVKVTQSSRYLVKRTGEKVFLECVQDMDHENMFWYRQDPGLGLRLIYFSYDVKMKEKGDIPEGYSVSREKKERFSLILESASTNQTSMYLCASSLVQRANNEQFFGPGTRLTVL.

This clonotype was picked up many times. The chain uses TRBV12-3 or TRBV12-4 and TRBJ1-2; no clear D gene. The CDR3 loop spans 13 amino acids. V dropped 6 bases and J dropped 4 bases, with 12 bases sitting between them. The CDR3 protein is CASSLDGPYGYTF. The CDR3 DNA sequence: TGTGCCAGCAGCTTGGACGGCCCCTATGGCTACACCTTC.

This clonotype was observed at least ten times. This chain uses TRBV29-1 with TRBJ2-7, with D tentatively TRBD1 or TRBD2 (6 bases each). V shed 7 bases and J shed 4 bases, with 23 bases lying between them. CDR3 length: 15 amino acids. Germline lookup yields CDR1 SQVTM and CDR2 ANQGSEA. CDR3 in DNA: TGCAGCGCTTGGGGGGCAGGACAGAATTTTTACGAGCAGTACTTC. It encodes CSAWGAGQNFYEQYF.

The table lists this clonotype with many counts. V and J are TRBV7-2 and TRBJ1-6; the D gene is possibly TRBD1 (5 bases). Germline CDR1 and CDR2: SGHTA and FQGNSA. Between the trimmed V and J ends, which lost 2 bases and 8 bases, there was a span of 13 bases. The CDR3 totals 15 residues. As DNA, the CDR3 is TGTGCCAGCAGCTTATTGATTGAAGGGGATTCACCCCTCCACTTT. Its protein product is CASSLLIEGDSPLHF.

This clonotype rates as medium-sized. The chain carries TRBV7-6 and TRBJ1-1; D unresolved. Trimming shortened V by 5 bases and J by 1 base, and 8 bases separated the two germline ends. This CDR3 contains 13 residues. Germline loops: CDR1 SGHVS, CDR2 FNYEAQ. CDR3 region: CASSPPGNTEAFF. In DNA form, the CDR3 reads TGTGCCAGCAGCCCCCCAGGGAACACTGAAGCTTTCTTT.

This clonotype appeared many times. The chain is built from TRBV27 and TRBJ2-5; D call uncertain. The CDR3 length is 13 residues. Trimming took 8 bases from V and 8 from J, leaving 18 bases between them. CDR1 and CDR2 (germline): MNHEY, SMNVEV (reference sequence). CDR3 sequence (DNA): TGTGCCAGCGGGCGCCTCGATCACGCCACCCAGTACTTC. This gives the protein CASGRLDHATQYF.

This clonotype was picked up many times. This chain uses TRBV6-6 with TRBJ1-1; D is ambiguous. Germline CDR1 and CDR2: MNHNY and SVGAGI (reference sequence). The CDR3 is 16 residues long. V lost 9 bases and J lost 0, with 20 bases in between. The DNA of the CDR3 is TGTGCCAGTTCCTCGGGTTCACCTCATTTGAACACTGAAGCTTTCTTT. Protein: CASSSGSPHLNTEAFF.

This sequence joins TRBV2 and TRBJ1-1; 8 bases line up with TRBD1. Germline CDR1 is SNHLY and CDR2 is FYNNEI. Losses at the gene ends were 3 bases for V and 3 bases for J; bases not matched to a gene: 3. The CDR3 covers 14 residues. CDR3 in DNA: TGTGCCAGCAGTGACGGACAGGGCCACACTGAAGCTTTCTTT. This gives the protein CASSDGQGHTEAFF. Drawing the rest from reference TRBV2 and TRBJ1-1, the complete variable domain is EPEVTQTPSHQVTQMGQEVILRCVPISNHLYFYWYRQILGQKVEFLVSFYNNEISEKSEIFDDQFSVERPDGSNFTLKIRSTKLEDSAMYFCASSDGQGHTEAFFGQGTRLTVV.

This clonotype was counted at least ten times. The chain links TRBV3-1 to TRBJ2-7, with 9 bases that match TRBD2. Per the germline V gene, CDR1 is LGHDT and CDR2 is YNNKEL (reference sequence). Germline trimming cut 0 bases from V and 3 bases from J; bases unmatched to any gene: 9. This CDR3 is built from 17 residues. This CDR3 is CASSQEVPREGFYEQYF. The DNA for the CDR3 is TGTGCCAGCAGCCAAGAAGTTCCGCGGGAGGGATTCTACGAGCAGTACTTC.

This clonotype showed up many times. The rearrangement joins TRBV12-3 or TRBV12-4 to TRBJ2-7, with 10 positions matching TRBD2. J was trimmed by 2 bases and V by 3 bases; bases with no gene match: 10. This CDR3 has 17 amino acids. As DNA, the CDR3 is TGTGCCAGCAGTTTTCGTCCTAGCGGGAGAGGAGCCTACGAGCAGTACTTC. The encoded protein is CASSFRPSGRGAYEQYF.

This clonotype came up many times. The genes are TRBV20-1 and TRBJ1-1; 7 nucleotides line up with TRBD1. Germline values: CDR1 DFQATT, CDR2 SNEGSKA (reference sequence). The V gene end was trimmed by 0 bases and the J gene end by 11 bases; junction bases not matched to a gene: 9. CDR3 length: 13 amino acids. CDR3 loop: CSARDVQGMGAFF. DNA for the CDR3: TGCAGTGCTAGAGACGTACAGGGGATGGGCGCTTTCTTT.

This clonotype has at least ten counts. DNA of the CDR3: TGTGCCATCAGTGAGTCCCCTTCCGGGACAGGGGTGGAAGAGACCCAGTACTTC. Translation: CAISESPSGTGVEETQYF. The chain is built from TRBV10-3 and TRBJ2-5; 10 bases line up with TRBD1. From germline, CDR1 is ENHRY and CDR2 SYGVKD. The ends lost 0 bases at V and 3 bases at J; junction bases unmatched: 10. CDR3 size: 18 residues.

This clonotype was seen ten or more times. This chain joins TRBV5-1 and TRBJ1-1; D remains ambiguous. Trimming took 0 bases from V and 5 from J, leaving 17 bases between them. Per the germline V gene, CDR1 is SGHRS and CDR2 is YFSETQ. The CDR3 totals 16 residues. The CDR3 loop is CASSLGPRQAGTEAFF. CDR3 coding DNA: TGCGCCAGCAGCTTGGGACCTAGGCAGGCCGGTACTGAAGCTTTCTTT.

The sample holds many counts of this clonotype. This chain uses TRBV12-3 or TRBV12-4 with TRBJ1-2; D is perhaps TRBD1 (6 bases). The CDR3 is 14 residues long. V lost 3 bases to trimming and J lost 4 bases, with 12 bases between them. The CDR3 here is CASSFGRTAYGYTF. The CDR3 nucleotides read TGTGCCAGCAGTTTCGGTCGGACAGCCTATGGCTACACCTTC.

The chain couples TRBV13 to TRBJ1-2, with a tentative D call TRBD1 (6 bases). The CDR3 runs to 13 residues. From germline, CDR1 is PRHDT and CDR2 FYEKMQ (reference sequence). V was pared by 5 bases and J by 4 bases, with 11 bases between. The CDR3 loop is CASSQGSGYGYTF. The CDR3 nucleotides read TGTGCCAGCAGCCAGGGGTCGGGCTATGGCTACACCTTC.